The next 11 T cell receptor beta chains were all read from a single sample in a study of shared clonotypes between healthy human individuals. Produced via immunoSEQ multiplex PCR; TCRdb's table is partial and in-frame only. The table includes roughly 1,800,000 clones, about 95% detected once. The naive CD8 subset, CD45RO-negative cells positively selected for CCR7, excluded terminally differentiated effector memory CD45RA+ cells. The material sequenced was naive CD8+ T cells sorted from blood. The receptor source for this set is a man aged 18 to 35 in good health.

The chain links TRBV4-1 to TRBJ2-4; 7 bases align to TRBD1. Germline V lookup: CDR1 MGHRA, CDR2 YSYEKL. CDR3 length: 15 amino acids. V was pared by 4 bases and J by 4 bases, with 7 bases of the junction left unmatched. CDR3 coding DNA: TGCGCCAGCAGCCCTAGGACAGGCGCAAAAAACATTCAGTACTTC. The encoded protein is CASSPRTGAKNIQYF.

This chain joins TRBV5-4 and TRBJ2-5; tentative D call: TRBD2 (6 bases). The CDR3 length is 15 residues. Germline V gene data show CDR1 as SGHNT and CDR2 as YYREEE (reference sequence). The V end was cut by 5 bases, the J end by 5 bases, with 19 bases between. CDR3 DNA sequence: TGTGCCAGCAGATATATCGGGAGTCTGAGGGAGACCCAGTACTTC. This sequence encodes CASRYIGSLRETQYF.

This clone appeared once. The chain joins TRBV19 to TRBJ1-6; no definite D call. Trimming cost V 0 bases and J 0 bases, with 6 bases left between them. Per the germline V gene, CDR1 is LNHDA and CDR2 is SQIVND (reference sequence). The CDR3 length is 16 residues. Here the CDR3 reads CASSIDASSYNSPLHF. In DNA form, the CDR3 reads TGTGCCAGTAGTATAGATGCAAGCTCCTATAATTCACCCCTCCACTTT.

Turning to this clone: A read error may account for a junction end that differs from germline. The chain links TRBV6-5 to TRBJ2-1, with TRBD1 matching over 9 bases. The CDR3 sequence is 14 residues long. The germline CDR1 and CDR2 sequences are MNHEY and SVGAGI. The CDR3 nucleotides are TGTGCCAGCAGTTACTCCGGGACCGGGACAGGGAGGGTCTTC. It encodes CASSYSGTGTGRVF.

On this clone itself: Other DNA sequences in this specimen translate into the identical CDR3. Here the CDR3 DNA reads TGTGCCAGCAGCTTAGGCCGCGAGCAGTACTTC. Its translation is CASSLGREQYF. The genes are TRBV7-9 and TRBJ2-7; D gene uncertain. The CDR3 runs to 11 residues. Trimming removed 1 base at V and 6 bases at J, with 4 bases between. The germline V gene encodes CDR1 SEHNR and CDR2 FQNEAQ (reference sequence).

The chain uses TRBV27 and TRBJ1-2; possible D gene TRBD1, 5 bases. Germline lookup yields CDR1 MNHEY and CDR2 SMNVEV (reference sequence). This CDR3 contains 12 residues. V was trimmed by 6 bases and J by 8 bases, leaving 13 bases between them. CDR3 nucleotide sequence: TGTGCCAGCAGGGCCGGGGGTACGGGCTACACCTTC. This encodes CASRAGGTGYTF.

The chain uses TRBV2 and TRBJ1-1; no clear D. CDR1 is SNHLY and CDR2 is FYNNEI in the germline V gene. This CDR3 region has 13 residues. V was pared by 4 bases and J by 1 base, with 7 bases between. The CDR3 is CASSVSPNTEAFF. The CDR3 region has the DNA TGTGCCAGCAGTGTATCTCCGAACACTGAAGCTTTCTTT.

Note on this clone: Other nucleotide sequences in the sample specify the same CDR3. This rearrangement joins TRBV6-5 to TRBJ1-1, with 9 bases lining up with TRBD1. Trimming at V came to 1 base and at J to 5 bases, leaving 5 bases not matched to a gene. CDR1 is MNHEY, CDR2 SVGAGI, per germline. The CDR3 runs to 15 residues. The CDR3 nucleotides are TGTGCCAGCAGTTACTTGGGACAGGGTGGAACTGAAGCTTTCTTT. Amino acids: CASSYLGQGGTEAFF.

The rearrangement links TRBV7-9 to TRBJ1-1; D ambiguous. In germline, CDR1 is SEHNR, CDR2 FQNEAQ (reference sequence). The CDR3 totals 12 residues. Trimming removed 1 base at V and 10 bases at J, with 10 bases between. CDR3 nucleotides: TGTGCCAGCAGCTTAGTGGGCCCGACAGCTTTCTTT. Amino acid sequence: CASSLVGPTAFF.

The V call is TRBV30, the J call TRBJ1-2, with 11 positions matching TRBD1. Unmatched junction bases numbered 2, after V lost 2 bases and J lost 6 bases. Germline lookup yields CDR1 GTSNPN and CDR2 SVGIG (reference sequence). The CDR3 runs 13 residues. DNA of the CDR3: TGTGCCTGGAGTTGGACAGGGGGCGATGGCTACACCTTC. Amino acids: CAWSWTGGDGYTF.

The chain carries TRBV6-1 and TRBJ2-7, with D maybe TRBD1 (6 bases). CDR1 is MNHNS and CDR2 is SASEGT in the germline V gene. The CDR3 is 16 residues long. The germline V and J ends were trimmed by 2 bases and 0 bases, with 14 bases remaining between them. This CDR3 is CASSEPVRGSSYEQYF. In DNA, the CDR3 is TGTGCCAGCAGTGAACCCGTGAGGGGGAGCTCCTACGAGCAGTACTTC.